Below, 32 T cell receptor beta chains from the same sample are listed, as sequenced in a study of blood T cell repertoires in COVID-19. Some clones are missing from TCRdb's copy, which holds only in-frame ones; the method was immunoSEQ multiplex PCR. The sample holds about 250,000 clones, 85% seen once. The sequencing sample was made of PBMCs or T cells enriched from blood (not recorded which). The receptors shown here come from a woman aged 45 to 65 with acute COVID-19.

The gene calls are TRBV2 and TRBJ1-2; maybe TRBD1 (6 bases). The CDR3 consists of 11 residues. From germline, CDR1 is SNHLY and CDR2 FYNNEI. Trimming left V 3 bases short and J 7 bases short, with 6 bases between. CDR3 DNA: TGTGCCAGCAGTGACAGGGGTGGCTACACCTTC. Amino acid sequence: CASSDRGGYTF.

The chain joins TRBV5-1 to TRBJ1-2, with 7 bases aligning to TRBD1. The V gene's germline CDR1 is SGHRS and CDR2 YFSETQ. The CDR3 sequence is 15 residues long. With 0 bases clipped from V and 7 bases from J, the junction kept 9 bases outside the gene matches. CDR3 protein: CASSLVGTAIGGYTF. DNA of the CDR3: TGCGCCAGCAGCTTGGTTGGGACAGCAATAGGTGGCTACACCTTC.

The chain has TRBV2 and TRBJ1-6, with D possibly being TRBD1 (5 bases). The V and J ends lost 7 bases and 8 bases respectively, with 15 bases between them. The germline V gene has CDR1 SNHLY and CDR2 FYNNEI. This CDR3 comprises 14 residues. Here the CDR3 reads CASTPRGPDSPLHF. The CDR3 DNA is TGTGCCAGCACCCCGCGGGGACCCGATTCACCCCTCCACTTT.

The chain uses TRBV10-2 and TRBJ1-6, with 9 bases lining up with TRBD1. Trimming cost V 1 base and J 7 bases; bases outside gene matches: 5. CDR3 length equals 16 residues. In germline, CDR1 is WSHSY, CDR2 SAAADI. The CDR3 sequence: CASSEYLGQGNSPLHF. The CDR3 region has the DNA TGCGCCAGCAGTGAGTACCTAGGACAGGGGAATTCACCCCTCCACTTT.

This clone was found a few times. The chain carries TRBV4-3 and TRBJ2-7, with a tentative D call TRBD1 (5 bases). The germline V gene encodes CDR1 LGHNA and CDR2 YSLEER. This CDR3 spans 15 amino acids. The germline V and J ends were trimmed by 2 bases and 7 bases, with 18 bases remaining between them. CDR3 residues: CASSQLLGPFEEQYF. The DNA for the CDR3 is TGCGCCAGCAGCCAACTCCTGGGGCCCTTTGAGGAGCAGTACTTC.

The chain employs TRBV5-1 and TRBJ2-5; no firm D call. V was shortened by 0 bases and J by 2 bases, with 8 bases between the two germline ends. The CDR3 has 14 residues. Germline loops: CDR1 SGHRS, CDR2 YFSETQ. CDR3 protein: CASSLGPTQETQYF. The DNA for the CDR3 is TGCGCCAGCAGCTTGGGACCGACACAAGAGACCCAGTACTTC.

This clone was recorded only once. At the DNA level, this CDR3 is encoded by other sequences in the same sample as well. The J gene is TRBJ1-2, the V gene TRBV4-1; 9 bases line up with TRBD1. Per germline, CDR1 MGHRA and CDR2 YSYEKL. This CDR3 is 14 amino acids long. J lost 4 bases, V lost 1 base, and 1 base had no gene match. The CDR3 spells CASSQGTGVYGYTF. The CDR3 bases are TGCGCCAGCAGCCAAGGGACAGGGGTCTATGGCTACACCTTC.

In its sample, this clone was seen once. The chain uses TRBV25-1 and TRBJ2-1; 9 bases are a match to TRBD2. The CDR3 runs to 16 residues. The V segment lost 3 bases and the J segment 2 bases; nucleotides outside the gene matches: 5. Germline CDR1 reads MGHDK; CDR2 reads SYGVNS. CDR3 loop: CASSDAGTSPYNEQFF. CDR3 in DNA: TGTGCCAGCAGTGACGCCGGGACTAGCCCCTACAATGAGCAGTTCTTC. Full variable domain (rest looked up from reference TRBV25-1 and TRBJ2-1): EADIYQTPRYLVIGTGKKITLECSQTMGHDKMYWYQQDPGMELHLIHYSYGVNSTEKGDLSSESTVSRIRTEHFPLTLESARPSHTSQYLCASSDAGTSPYNEQFFGPGTRLTVL.

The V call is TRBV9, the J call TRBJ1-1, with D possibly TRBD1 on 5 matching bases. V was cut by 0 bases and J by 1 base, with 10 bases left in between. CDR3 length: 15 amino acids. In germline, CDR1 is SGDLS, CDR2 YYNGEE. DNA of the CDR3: TGTGCCAGCAGCGTAGGGATGGGGCAGAACACTGAAGCTTTCTTT. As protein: CASSVGMGQNTEAFF.

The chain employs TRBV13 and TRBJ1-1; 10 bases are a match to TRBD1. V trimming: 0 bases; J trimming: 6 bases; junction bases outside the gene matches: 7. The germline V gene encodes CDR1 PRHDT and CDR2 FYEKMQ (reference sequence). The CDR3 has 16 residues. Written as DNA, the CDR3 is TGTGCCAGCAGCTTAGGCCTTCCGGGACAGGGGTCTGAAGCTTTCTTT. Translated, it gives CASSLGLPGQGSEAFF. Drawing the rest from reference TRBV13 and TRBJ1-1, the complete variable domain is AAGVIQSPRHLIKEKRETATLKCYPIPRHDTVYWYQQGPGQDPQFLISFYEKMQSDKGSIPDRFSAQQFSDYHSELNMSSLELGDSALYFCASSLGLPGQGSEAFFGQGTRLTVV.

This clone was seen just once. CDR3 nucleotides: TGTGCCATCAGTGGGGGACAGGGCGGAGAGACCCAGTACTTC. Amino acid sequence: CAISGGQGGETQYF. J is TRBJ2-5 and V is TRBV10-3; TRBD1 aligns across 9 bases. The CDR3 consists of 14 residues. J gave up 4 bases and V 4 bases, and 4 bases lay outside the gene matches. CDR1 and CDR2 (germline): ENHRY, SYGVKD.

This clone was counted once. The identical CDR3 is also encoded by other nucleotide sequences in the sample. The CDR3: CASSQRSSGNTIYF. As DNA, the CDR3 is TGTGCCAGCAGCCAGAGATCCTCTGGAAACACCATATATTTT. The J gene is TRBJ1-3, the V gene TRBV3-1 (or the pseudogene TRBV3-2); no firm D call. This CDR3 has 14 residues. V was pared by 3 bases and J by 0 bases, with 6 bases between. Germline assignment: CDR1 LGHDT and CDR2 YNNKEL (reference sequence).

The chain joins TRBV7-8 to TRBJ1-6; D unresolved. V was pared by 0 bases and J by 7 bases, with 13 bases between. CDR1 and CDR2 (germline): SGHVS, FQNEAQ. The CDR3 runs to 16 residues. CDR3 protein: CASSLANPGINSPLHF. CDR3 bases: TGTGCCAGCAGCTTAGCTAATCCGGGTATCAATTCACCCCTCCACTTT.

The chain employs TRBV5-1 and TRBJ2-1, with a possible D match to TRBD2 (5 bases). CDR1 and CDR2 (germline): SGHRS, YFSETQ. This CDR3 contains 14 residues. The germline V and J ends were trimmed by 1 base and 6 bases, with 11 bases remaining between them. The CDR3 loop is CASSLRLAGNEQFF. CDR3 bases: TGCGCCAGCAGCTTGAGGCTAGCCGGCAATGAGCAGTTCTTC.

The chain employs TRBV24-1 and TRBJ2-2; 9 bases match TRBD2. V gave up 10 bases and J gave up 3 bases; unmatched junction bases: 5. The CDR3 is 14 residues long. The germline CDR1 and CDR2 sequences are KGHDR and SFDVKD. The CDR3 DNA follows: TGTGCCACGGCGGGGGGGGTCCACACCGGGGAGCTGTTTTTT. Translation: CATAGGVHTGELFF.

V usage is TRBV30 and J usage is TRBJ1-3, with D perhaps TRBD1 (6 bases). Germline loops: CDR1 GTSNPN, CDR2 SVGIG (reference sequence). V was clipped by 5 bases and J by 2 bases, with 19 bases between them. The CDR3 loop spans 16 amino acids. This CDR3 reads CAWGGPRVGAGNTIYF. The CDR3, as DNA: TGTGCCTGGGGGGGCCCCAGGGTAGGGGCTGGAAACACCATATATTTT.

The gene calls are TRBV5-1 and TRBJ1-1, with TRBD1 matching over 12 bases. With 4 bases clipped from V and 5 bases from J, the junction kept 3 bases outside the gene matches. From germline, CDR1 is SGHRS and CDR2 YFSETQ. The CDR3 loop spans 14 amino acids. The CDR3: CASSGTGGFTEAFF. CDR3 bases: TGCGCCAGCAGCGGGACAGGGGGCTTTACTGAAGCTTTCTTT.

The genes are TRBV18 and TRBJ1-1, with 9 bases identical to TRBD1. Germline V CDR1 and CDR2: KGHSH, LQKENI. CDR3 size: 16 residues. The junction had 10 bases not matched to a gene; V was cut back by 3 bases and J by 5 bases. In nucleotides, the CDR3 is TGTGCCAGCTCACCGTACGGGGGGACAGGGCGGACTGAAGCTTTCTTT. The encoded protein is CASSPYGGTGRTEAFF.

The CDR3 spells CASSLVVGQGMDGYTF. DNA of the CDR3: TGTGCCAGCAGCTTAGTCGTTGGGCAGGGGATGGATGGCTACACCTTC. J is TRBJ1-2 and V is TRBV7-9, with TRBD1 as a possible D gene (6 bases). Germline V gives CDR1 SEHNR, CDR2 FQNEAQ (reference sequence). There are 16 residues in the CDR3. Trimming pared 1 base from V and 6 bases from J, leaving 18 bases between.

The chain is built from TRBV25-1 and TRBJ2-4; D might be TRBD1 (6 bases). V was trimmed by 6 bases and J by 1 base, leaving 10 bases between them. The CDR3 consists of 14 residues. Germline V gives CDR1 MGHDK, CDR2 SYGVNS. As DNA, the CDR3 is TGTGCCAGCAGGCCAACAGGGGCCAAAAACATTCAGTACTTC. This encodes CASRPTGAKNIQYF.

This chain's CDR3 is CAWSVGLAGGNEQFF. The CDR3 DNA reads as TGTGCCTGGAGTGTCGGACTAGCGGGGGGCAATGAGCAGTTCTTC. The genes are TRBV30 and TRBJ2-1, with TRBD2 matching over 14 bases. The length of the CDR3 is 15 residues. The junction had 1 base not matched to a gene; V was cut back by 0 bases and J by 6 bases. Germline loops: CDR1 GTSNPN, CDR2 SVGIG (reference sequence).

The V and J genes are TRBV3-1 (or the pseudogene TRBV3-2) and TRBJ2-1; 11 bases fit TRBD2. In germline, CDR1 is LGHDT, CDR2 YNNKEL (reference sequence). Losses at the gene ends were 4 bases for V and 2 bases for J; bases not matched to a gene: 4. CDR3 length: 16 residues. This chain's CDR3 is CASSPDSGGAYNEQFF. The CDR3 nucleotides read TGTGCCAGCAGCCCAGATAGCGGGGGGGCCTACAATGAGCAGTTCTTC.

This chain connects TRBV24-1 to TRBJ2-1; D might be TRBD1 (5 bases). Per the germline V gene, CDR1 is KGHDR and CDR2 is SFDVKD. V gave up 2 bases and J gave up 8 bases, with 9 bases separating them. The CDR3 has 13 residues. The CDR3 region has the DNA TGTGCCACCAGTGATTCGGGCAGGGATGAGCAGTTCTTC. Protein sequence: CATSDSGRDEQFF.

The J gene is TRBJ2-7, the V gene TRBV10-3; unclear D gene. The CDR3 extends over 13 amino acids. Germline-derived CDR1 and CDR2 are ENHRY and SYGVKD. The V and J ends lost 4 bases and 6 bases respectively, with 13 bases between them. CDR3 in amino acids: CAISVDSLLEQYF. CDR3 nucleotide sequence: TGTGCCATCAGTGTTGATAGTCTCCTCGAGCAGTACTTC.

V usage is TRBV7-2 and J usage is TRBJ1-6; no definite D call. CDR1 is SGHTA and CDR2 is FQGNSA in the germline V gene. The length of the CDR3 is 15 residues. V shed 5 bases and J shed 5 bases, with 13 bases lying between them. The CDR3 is CASSPHAVDNSPLHF. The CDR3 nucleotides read TGTGCCAGCAGCCCACACGCGGTAGATAATTCACCCCTCCACTTT.

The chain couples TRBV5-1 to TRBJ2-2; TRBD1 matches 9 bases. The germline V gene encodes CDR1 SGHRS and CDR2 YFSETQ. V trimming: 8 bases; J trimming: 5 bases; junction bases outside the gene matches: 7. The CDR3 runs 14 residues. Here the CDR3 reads CASRAGQGTGELFF. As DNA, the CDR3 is TGCGCCAGTCGGGCAGGACAGGGGACCGGGGAGCTGTTTTTT.

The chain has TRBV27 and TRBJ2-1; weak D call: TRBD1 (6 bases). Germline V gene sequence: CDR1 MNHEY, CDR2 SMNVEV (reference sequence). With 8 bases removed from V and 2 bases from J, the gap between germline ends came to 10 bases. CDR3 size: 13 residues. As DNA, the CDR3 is TGTGCCAGCGGTCCAGGGGCCTACAATGAGCAGTTCTTC. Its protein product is CASGPGAYNEQFF.

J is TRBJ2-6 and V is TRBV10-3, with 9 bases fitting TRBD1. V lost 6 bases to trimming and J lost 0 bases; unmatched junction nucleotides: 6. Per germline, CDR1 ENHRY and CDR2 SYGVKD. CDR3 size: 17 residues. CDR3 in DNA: TGTGCCATCAGAACAGGGGGCCACCTCTCTGGGGCCAACGTCCTGACTTTC. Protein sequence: CAIRTGGHLSGANVLTF.

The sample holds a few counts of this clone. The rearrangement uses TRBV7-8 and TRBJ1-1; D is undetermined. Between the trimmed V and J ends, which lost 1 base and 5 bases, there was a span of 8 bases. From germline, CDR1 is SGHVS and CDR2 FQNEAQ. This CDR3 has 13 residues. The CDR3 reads CASSLGERTEAFF. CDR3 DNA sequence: TGTGCCAGCAGCTTAGGGGAGAGAACTGAAGCTTTCTTT.

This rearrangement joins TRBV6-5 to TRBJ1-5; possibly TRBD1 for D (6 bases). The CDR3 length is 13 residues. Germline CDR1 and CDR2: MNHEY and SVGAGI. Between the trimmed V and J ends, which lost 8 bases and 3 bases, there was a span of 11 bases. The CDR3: CASAGQLNQPQHF. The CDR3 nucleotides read TGTGCCAGCGCTGGACAGCTCAATCAGCCCCAGCATTTT.

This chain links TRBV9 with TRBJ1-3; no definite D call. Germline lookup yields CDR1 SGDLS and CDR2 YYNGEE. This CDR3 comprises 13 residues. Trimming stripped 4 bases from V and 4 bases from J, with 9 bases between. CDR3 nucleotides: TGTGCCAGCAGCCCCCAGCGGGGAAACACCATATATTTT. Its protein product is CASSPQRGNTIYF.

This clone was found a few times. The CDR3 reads CASSLAPGNTEAFF. CDR3 DNA sequence: TGTGCCAGCAGCTTGGCCCCAGGGAACACTGAAGCTTTCTTT. The chain is built from TRBV5-6 and TRBJ1-1, with D hard to call. Germline V gene sequence: CDR1 SGHDT, CDR2 YYEEEE. The CDR3 consists of 14 residues. Trimming stripped 0 bases from V and 1 base from J, with 7 bases between.